The clone carrying this TCR beta chain was picked up a small number of times. Its antigen remains unidentified. The sample belongs to a study of shared clonotypes between healthy human individuals. Study details: Researchers drew samples from a couple of women and a few men aged 18 to 49. The study's findings and limits: Clonotype sharing among donors likely depends on sequencing depth. Sampling included only blood; tissue repertoires likely differ.

Germline V lookup: CDR1 SGHRS, CDR2 YFSETQ. V lost 4 bases to trimming and J lost 0 bases, with 9 bases between them. This CDR3 contains 14 residues. Repertoires were generated with immunoSEQ multiplex PCR, while TCRdb's copy carries only in-frame clones and drops some. The repertoire includes around 1 million clones, roughly 72% of them detected once, and about 1.5% sits in the top ten. Those who donated, Caucasian adults without exception, all lived in Nashville, Tennessee. Source material: memory CD4+ T cells sorted from blood. The subset denotes: CD45RA-negative fraction. This chain links TRBV5-1 with TRBJ2-3; D remains unclear. The sequence came from a man between 18 and 29 years old in good health. The CDR3 DNA follows: TGCGCCAGCAGCACATCGACTAGCACAGATACGCAGTATTTT. As protein: CASSTSTSTDTQYF.